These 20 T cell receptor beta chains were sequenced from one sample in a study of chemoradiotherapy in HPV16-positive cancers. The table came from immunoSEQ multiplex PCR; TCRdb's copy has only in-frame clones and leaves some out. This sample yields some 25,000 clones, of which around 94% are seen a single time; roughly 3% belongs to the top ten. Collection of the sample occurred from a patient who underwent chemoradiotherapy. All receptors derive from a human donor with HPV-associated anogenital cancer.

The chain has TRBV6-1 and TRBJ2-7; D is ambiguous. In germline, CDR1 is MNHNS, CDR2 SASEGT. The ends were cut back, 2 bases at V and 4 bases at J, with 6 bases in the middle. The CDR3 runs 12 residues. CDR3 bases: TGTGCCAGCAGTGAATGGGAATACGAGCAGTACTTC. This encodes CASSEWEYEQYF.

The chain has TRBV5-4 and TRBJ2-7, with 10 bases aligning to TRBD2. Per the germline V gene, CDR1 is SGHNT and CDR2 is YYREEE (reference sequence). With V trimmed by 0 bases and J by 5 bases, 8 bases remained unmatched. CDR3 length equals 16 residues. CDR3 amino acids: CASSLGGASGSNEQYF. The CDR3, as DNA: TGTGCCAGCAGCTTGGGGGGGGCTAGCGGGAGTAACGAGCAGTACTTC.

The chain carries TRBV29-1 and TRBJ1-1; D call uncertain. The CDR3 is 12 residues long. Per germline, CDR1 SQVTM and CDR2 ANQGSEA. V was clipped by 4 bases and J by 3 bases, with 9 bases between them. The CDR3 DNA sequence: TGCAGCGTTGGTAACTTGGACACTGAAGCTTTCTTT. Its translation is CSVGNLDTEAFF.

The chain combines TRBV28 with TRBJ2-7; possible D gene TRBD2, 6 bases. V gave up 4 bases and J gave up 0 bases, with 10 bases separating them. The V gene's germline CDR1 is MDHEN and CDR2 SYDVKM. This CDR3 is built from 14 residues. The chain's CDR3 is CASSWDSRSYEQYF. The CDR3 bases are TGTGCCAGCAGTTGGGACTCCCGCTCCTACGAGCAGTACTTC.

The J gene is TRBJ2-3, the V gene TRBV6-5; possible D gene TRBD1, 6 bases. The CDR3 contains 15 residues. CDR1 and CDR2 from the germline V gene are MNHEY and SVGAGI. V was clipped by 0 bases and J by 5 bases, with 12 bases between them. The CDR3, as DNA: TGTGCCAGCAGTTACTCGGCAGGGGTTCAAGATACGCAGTATTTT. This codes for CASSYSAGVQDTQYF.

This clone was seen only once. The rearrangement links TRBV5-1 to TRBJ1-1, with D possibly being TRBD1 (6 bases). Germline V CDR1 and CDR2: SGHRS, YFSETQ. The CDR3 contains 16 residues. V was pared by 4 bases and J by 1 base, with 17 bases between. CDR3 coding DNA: TGCGCCAGCAGCCAGCAATCGTGGGGGGCGAACACTGAAGCTTTCTTT. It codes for CASSQQSWGANTEAFF.

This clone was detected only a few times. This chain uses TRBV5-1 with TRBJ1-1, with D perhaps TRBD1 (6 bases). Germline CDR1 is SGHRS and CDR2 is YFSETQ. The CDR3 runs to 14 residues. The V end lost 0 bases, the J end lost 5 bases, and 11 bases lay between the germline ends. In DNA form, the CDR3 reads TGCGCCAGCAGCTTGGAACGGGGGGCAACTGAAGCTTTCTTT. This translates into CASSLERGATEAFF.

The CDR3 sequence is CASSPGTSGTYEQYF. The CDR3 DNA reads TGTGCCAGCTCACCAGGGACTAGCGGGACCTACGAGCAGTACTTC. This chain links TRBV18 with TRBJ2-7, with 13 bases identical to TRBD2. CDR1 and CDR2 from the germline V gene are KGHSH and LQKENI. There are 15 residues in the CDR3. V was clipped by 2 bases and J by 2 bases; unmatched bases: 0.

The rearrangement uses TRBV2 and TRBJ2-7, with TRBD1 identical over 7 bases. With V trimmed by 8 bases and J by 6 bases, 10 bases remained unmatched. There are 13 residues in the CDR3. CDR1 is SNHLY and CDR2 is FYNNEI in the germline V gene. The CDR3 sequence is CASQKDREGEQYF. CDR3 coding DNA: TGTGCCAGCCAGAAAGACAGGGAAGGCGAGCAGTACTTC.

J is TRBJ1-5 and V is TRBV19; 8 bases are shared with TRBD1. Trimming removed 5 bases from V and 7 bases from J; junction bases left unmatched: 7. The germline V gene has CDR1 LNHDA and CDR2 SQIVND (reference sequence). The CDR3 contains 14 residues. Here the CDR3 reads CASSRQGARQPQHF. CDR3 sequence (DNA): TGTGCCAGTAGTCGGCAGGGGGCGAGACAGCCCCAGCATTTT.

CDR3 loop: CASRPRGMNTEAFF. As DNA, the CDR3 is TGTGCCAGCAGACCCCGAGGGATGAACACTGAAGCTTTCTTT. The J gene is TRBJ1-1, the V gene TRBV9; no clear D gene. The CDR3 sequence is 14 residues long. Per the germline V gene, CDR1 is SGDLS and CDR2 is YYNGEE. V lost 5 bases and J 0 bases, leaving 11 bases between the germline ends. Full variable domain (remainder filled in from reference TRBV9 and TRBJ1-1): DSGVTQTPKHLITATGQRVTLRCSPRSGDLSVYWYQQSLDQGLQFLIQYYNGEERAKGNILERFSAQQFPDLHSELNLSSLELGDSALYFCASRPRGMNTEAFFGQGTRLTVV.

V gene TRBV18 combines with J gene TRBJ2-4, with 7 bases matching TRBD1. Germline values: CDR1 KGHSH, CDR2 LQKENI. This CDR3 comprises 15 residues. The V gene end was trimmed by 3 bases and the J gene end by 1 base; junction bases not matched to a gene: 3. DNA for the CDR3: TGTGCCAGCTCACCGACGACAGGGGCCAAAAACATTCAGTACTTC. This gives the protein CASSPTTGAKNIQYF.

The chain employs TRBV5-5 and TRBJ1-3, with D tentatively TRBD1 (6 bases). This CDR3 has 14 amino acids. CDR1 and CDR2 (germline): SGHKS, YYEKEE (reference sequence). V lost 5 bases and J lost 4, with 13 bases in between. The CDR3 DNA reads TGTGCCAGCAGACGACAGGCACCGGGAAACACCATATATTTT. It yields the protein CASRRQAPGNTIYF.

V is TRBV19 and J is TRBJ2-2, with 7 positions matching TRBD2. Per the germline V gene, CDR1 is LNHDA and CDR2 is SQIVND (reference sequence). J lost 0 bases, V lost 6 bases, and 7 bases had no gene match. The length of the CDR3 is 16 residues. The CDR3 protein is CASSPWGGANTGELFF. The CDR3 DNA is TGTGCCAGTAGCCCTTGGGGGGGAGCGAACACCGGGGAGCTGTTTTTT.

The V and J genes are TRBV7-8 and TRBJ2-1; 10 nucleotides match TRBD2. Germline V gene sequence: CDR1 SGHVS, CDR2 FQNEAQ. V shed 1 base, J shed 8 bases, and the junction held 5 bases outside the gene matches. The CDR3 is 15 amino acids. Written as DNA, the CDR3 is TGTGCCAGCAGCTTAGTAAGCGGGGGGGCATATGAGCAGTTCTTC. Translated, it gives CASSLVSGGAYEQFF. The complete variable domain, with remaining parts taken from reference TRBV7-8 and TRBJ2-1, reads GAGVSQSPRYKVAKRGQDVALRCDPISGHVSLFWYQQALGQGPEFLTYFQNEAQLDKSGLPSDRFFAERPEGSVSTLKIQRTQQEDSAVYLCASSLVSGGAYEQFFGPGTRLTVL.

DNA of the CDR3: TGTGCCAGCAGTGAAAGGGCGACTAACTATGGCTACACCTTC. It translates to CASSERATNYGYTF. The chain has TRBV2 and TRBJ1-2; D remains unclear. The germline V gene has CDR1 SNHLY and CDR2 FYNNEI. The germline V and J ends were trimmed by 2 bases and 0 bases, with 7 bases remaining between them. The CDR3 loop spans 14 amino acids.

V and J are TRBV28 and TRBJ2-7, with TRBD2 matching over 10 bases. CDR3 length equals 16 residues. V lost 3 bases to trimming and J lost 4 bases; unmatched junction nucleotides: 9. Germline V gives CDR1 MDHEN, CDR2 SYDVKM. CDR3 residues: CASSLKVAGGLYEQYF. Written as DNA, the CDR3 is TGTGCCAGCAGTTTGAAAGTAGCGGGAGGCCTTTACGAGCAGTACTTC.

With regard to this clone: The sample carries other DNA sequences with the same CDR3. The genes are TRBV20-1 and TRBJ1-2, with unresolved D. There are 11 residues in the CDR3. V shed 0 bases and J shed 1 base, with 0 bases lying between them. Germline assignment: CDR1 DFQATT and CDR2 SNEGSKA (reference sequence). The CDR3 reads CSARDNYGYTF. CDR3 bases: TGCAGTGCTAGAGATAACTATGGCTACACCTTC.

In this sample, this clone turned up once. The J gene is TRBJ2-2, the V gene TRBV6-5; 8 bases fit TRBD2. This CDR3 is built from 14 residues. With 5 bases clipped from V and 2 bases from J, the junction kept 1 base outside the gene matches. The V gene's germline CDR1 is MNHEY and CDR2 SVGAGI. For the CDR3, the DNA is TGTGCCAGCAGTCGGGGGGGAAACACCGGGGAGCTGTTTTTT. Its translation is CASSRGGNTGELFF.

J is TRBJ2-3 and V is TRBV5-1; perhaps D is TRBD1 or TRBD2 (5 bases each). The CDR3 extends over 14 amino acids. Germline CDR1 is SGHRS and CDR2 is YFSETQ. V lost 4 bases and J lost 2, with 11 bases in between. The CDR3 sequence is CASSEGRNTDTQYF. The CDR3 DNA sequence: TGCGCCAGCAGCGAGGGACGAAACACAGATACGCAGTATTTT. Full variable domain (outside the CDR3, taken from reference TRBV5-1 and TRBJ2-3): KAGVTQTPRYLIKTRGQQVTLSCSPISGHRSVSWYQQTPGQGLQFLFEYFSETQRNKGNFPGRFSGRQFSNSRSEMNVSTLELGDSALYLCASSEGRNTDTQYFGPGTRLTVL.